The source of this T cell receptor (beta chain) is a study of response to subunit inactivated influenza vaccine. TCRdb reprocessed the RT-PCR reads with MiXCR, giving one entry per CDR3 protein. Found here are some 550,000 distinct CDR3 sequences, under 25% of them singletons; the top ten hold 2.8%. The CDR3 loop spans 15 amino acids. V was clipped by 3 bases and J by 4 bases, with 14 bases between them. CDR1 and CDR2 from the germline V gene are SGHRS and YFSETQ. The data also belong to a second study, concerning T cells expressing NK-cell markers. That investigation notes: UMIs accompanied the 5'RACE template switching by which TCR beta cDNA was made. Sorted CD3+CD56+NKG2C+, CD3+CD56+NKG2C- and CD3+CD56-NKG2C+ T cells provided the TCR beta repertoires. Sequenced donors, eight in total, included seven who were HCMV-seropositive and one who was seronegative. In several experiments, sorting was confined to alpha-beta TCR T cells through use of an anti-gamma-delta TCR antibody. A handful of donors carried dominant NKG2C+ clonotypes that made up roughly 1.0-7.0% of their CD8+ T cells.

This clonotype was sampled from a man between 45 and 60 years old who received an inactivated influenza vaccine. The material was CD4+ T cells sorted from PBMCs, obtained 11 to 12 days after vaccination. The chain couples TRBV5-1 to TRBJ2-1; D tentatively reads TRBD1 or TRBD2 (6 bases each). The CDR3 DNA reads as TGCGCCAGCAGCTCGGGACACGGGAGTTACAATGAGCAGTTCTTC. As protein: CASSSGHGSYNEQFF.